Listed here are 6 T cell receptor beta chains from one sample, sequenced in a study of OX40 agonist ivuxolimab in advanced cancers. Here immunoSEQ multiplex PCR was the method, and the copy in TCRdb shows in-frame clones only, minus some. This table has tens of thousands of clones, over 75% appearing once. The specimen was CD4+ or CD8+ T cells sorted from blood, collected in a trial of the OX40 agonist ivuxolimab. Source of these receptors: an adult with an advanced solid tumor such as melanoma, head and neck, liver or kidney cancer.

The CDR3: CASSSRGQEAANEQFF. The CDR3 DNA reads TGTGCCAGCAGCTCGAGGGGACAGGAGGCGGCCAATGAGCAGTTCTTC. The chain combines TRBV5-5 with TRBJ2-1; TRBD1 matches at 8 bases. Trimming removed 3 bases from V and 6 bases from J; junction bases left unmatched: 11. CDR3 length: 16 amino acids. Germline-derived CDR1 and CDR2 are SGHKS and YYEKEE (reference sequence).

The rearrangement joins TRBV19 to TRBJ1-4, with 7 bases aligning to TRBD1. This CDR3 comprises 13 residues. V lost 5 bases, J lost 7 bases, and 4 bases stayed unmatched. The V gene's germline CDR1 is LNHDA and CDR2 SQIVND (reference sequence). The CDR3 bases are TGTGCCAGTAGTGACAGGGAGGCTGAAAAACTGTTTTTT. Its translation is CASSDREAEKLFF.

In DNA, the CDR3 is TGTGCCAGCAGCCTTTCAAGGAGCGGAGCCAGCACAGATACGCAGTATTTT. Its protein product is CASSLSRSGASTDTQYF. The genes are TRBV7-2 and TRBJ2-3; a weak D match, TRBD2 (5 bases). Deletions cut 5 bases from V and 0 bases from J, with 18 bases between. CDR1 and CDR2 from the germline V gene are SGHTA and FQGNSA. CDR3 length equals 17 residues.

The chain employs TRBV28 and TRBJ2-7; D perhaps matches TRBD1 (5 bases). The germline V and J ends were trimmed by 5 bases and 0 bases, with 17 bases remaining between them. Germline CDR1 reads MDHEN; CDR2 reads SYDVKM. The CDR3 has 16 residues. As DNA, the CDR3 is TGTGCCAGCAGTCGAAGGGGTCTTCCGGACTCCTACGAGCAGTACTTC. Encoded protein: CASSRRGLPDSYEQYF.

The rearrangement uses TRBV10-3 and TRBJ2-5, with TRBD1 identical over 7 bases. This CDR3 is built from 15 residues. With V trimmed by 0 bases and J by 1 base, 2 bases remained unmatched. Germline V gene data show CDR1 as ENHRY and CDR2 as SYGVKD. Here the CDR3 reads CAISESRDSQETQYF. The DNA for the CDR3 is TGTGCCATCAGTGAGTCCAGGGACAGCCAAGAGACCCAGTACTTC.

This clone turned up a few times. The CDR3 loop is CASRGRSTDTQYF. The CDR3 nucleotides are TGTGCCAGCAGGGGACGGAGCACAGATACGCAGTATTTT. The chain has TRBV11-3 and TRBJ2-3; D assignment may be TRBD1 or TRBD2 (5 bases each). Between the trimmed V and J ends, which lost 6 bases and 0 bases, there was a span of 7 bases. This CDR3 spans 13 amino acids. Germline assignment: CDR1 SGHNT and CDR2 YENEEA. Combining the CDR3 with reference TRBV11-3 and TRBJ2-3 gives the whole variable domain EAGVVQSPRYKIIEKKQPVAFWCNPISGHNTLYWYLQNLGQGPELLIRYENEEAVDDSQLPKDRFSAERLKGVDSTLKIQPAELGDSAVYLCASRGRSTDTQYFGPGTRLTVL.